This TCR beta chain was recorded in a study of blood T cells in healthy people across ages. As for the study in general: Template switching picked up about one barcoded beta molecule for each two T cells.

The CDR3 totals 16 residues. With V trimmed by 0 bases and J by 4 bases, 6 bases remained unmatched. Germline V gene sequence: CDR1 LNHNV, CDR2 YYDKDF (reference sequence). A second about 7 to 12 cycle PCR used barcoded and J-beta primers. TCRdb independently ran MiXCR on the 5' RACE reads; one entry per CDR3 protein. Of some 900,000 distinct CDR3 sequences detected, roughly 50% appear once; the ten largest clones hold roughly 13%. This clonotype was seen more than once but under ten times. Isolation of PBMCs gave at least 7 million cells per sample. Per sample, at least 5 micrograms of total RNA were extracted.

Source material: blood. The J gene is TRBJ2-3, the V gene TRBV15, with 8 bases aligning to TRBD1. The sequence came from a man aged 30-40 years in good health. Here the CDR3 DNA reads TGTGCCACCAGCAGAGATTTCGGACAGGGCTCAGATACGCAGTATTTT. Its translation is CATSRDFGQGSDTQYF.